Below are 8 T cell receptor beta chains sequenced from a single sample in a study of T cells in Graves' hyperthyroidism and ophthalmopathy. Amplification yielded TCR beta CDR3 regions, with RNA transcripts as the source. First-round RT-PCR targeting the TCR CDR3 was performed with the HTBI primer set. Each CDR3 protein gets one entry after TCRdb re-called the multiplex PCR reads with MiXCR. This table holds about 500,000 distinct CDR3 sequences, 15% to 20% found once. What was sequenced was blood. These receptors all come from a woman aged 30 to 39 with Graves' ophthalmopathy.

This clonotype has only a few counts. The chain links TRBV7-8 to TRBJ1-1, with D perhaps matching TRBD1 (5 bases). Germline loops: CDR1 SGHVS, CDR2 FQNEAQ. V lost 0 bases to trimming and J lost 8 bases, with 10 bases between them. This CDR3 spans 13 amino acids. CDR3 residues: CASSLALQGEAFF. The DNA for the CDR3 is TGTGCCAGCAGCTTAGCCCTGCAGGGCGAAGCTTTCTTT. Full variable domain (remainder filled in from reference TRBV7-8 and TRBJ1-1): GAGVSQSPRYKVAKRGQDVALRCDPISGHVSLFWYQQALGQGPEFLTYFQNEAQLDKSGLPSDRFFAERPEGSVSTLKIQRTQQEDSAVYLCASSLALQGEAFFGQGTRLTVV.

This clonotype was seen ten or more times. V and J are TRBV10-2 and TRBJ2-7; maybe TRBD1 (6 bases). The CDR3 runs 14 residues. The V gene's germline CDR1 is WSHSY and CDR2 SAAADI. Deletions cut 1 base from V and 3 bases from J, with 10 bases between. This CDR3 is CASSEWGPVYEQYF. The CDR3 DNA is TGCGCCAGCAGTGAGTGGGGGCCCGTCTACGAGCAGTACTTC.

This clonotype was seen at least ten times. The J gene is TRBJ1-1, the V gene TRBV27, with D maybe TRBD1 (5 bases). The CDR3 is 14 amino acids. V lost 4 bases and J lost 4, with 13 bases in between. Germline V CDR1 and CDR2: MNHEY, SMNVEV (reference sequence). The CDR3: CASSWDAGGTEAFF. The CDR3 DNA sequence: TGTGCCAGCAGTTGGGACGCGGGTGGCACTGAAGCTTTCTTT.

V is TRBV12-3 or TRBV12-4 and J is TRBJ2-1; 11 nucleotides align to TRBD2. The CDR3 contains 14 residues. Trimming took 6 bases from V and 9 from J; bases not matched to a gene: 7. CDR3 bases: TGTGCCAGCAGGCTAGCGGGAGGAGAAGGTGAGCAGTTCTTC. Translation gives CASRLAGGEGEQFF.

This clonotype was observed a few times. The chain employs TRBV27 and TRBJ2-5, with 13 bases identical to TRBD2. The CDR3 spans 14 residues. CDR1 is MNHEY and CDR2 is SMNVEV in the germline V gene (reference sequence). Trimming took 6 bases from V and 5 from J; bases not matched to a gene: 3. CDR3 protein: CASRLAGGIETQYF. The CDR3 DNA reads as TGTGCCAGCAGACTAGCGGGAGGGATTGAGACCCAGTACTTC.

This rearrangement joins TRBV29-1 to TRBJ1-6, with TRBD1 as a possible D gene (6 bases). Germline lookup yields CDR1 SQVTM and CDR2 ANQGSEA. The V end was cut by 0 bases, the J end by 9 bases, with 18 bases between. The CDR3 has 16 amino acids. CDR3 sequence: CSVEEAGQGRVSPLHF. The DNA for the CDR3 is TGCAGCGTTGAAGAAGCGGGACAAGGGAGAGTTTCACCCCTCCACTTT.

The CDR3 DNA reads TGTGCCAGCTCCCGGGCCGGGACTAGCAGCAATGAGCAGTTCTTC. Translating it yields CASSRAGTSSNEQFF. The chain joins TRBV12-3 or TRBV12-4 to TRBJ2-1; 9 bases line up with TRBD2. With V trimmed by 8 bases and J by 6 bases, 11 bases remained unmatched. The CDR3 contains 15 residues.

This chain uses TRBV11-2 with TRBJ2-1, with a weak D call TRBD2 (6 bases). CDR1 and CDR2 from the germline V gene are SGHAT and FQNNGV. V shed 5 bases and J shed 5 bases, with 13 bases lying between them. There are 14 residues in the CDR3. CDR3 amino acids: CASSGSWTNNEQFF. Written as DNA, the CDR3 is TGTGCCAGCAGCGGCTCGTGGACTAACAATGAGCAGTTCTTC. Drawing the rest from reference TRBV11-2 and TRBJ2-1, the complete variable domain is EAGVAQSPRYKIIEKRQSVAFWCNPISGHATLYWYQQILGQGPKLLIQFQNNGVVDDSQLPKDRFSAERLKGVDSTLKIQPAKLEDSAVYLCASSGSWTNNEQFFGPGTRLTVL.